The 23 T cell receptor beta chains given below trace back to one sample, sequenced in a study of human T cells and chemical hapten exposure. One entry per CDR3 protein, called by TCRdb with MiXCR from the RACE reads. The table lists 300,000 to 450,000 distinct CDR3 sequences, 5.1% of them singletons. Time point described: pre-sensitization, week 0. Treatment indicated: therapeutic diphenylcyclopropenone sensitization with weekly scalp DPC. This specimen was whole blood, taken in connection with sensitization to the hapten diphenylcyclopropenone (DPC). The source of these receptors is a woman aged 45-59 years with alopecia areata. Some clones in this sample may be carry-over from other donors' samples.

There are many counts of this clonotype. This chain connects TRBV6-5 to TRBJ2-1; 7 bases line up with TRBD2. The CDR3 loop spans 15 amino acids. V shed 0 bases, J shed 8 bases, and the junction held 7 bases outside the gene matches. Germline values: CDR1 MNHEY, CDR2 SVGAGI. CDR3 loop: CASSYSGTTRDEQFF. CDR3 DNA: TGTGCCAGCAGTTACTCGGGGACTACGAGGGATGAGCAGTTCTTC.

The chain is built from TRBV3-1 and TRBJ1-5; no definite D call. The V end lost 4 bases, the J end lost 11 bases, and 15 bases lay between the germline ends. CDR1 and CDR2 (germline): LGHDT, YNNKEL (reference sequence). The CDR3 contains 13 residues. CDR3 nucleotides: TGTGCCAGCAGCCCCTCCCGCGGGTGGGCCCAGCATTTT. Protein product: CASSPSRGWAQHF.

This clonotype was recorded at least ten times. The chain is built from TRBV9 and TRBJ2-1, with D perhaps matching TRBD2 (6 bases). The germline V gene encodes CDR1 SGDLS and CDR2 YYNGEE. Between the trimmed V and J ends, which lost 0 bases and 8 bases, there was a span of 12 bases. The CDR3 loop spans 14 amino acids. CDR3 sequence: CASSVESGDDEQFF. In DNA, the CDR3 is TGTGCCAGCAGCGTAGAGTCGGGGGACGATGAGCAGTTCTTC.

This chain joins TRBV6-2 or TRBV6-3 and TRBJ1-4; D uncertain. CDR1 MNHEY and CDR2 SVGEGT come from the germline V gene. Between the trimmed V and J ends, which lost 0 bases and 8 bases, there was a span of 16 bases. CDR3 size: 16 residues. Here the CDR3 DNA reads TGTGCCAGCAGTTACTCAATGCGGAGGGATGAGGAAAAACTGTTTTTT. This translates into CASSYSMRRDEEKLFF.

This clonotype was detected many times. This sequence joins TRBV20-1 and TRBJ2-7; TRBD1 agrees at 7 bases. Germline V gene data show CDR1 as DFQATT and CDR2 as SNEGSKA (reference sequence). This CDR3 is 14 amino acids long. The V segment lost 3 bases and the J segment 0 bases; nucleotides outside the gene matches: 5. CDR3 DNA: TGCAGTGCTAGGGGACAGATAAGCTCCTACGAGCAGTACTTC. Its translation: CSARGQISSYEQYF.

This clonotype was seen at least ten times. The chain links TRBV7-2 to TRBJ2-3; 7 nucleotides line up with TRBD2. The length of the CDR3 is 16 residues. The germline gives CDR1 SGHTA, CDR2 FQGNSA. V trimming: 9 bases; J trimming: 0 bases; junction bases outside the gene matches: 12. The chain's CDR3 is CARGTKGSPSTDTQYF. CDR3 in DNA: TGTGCCAGAGGGACTAAGGGATCACCTAGCACAGATACGCAGTATTTT.

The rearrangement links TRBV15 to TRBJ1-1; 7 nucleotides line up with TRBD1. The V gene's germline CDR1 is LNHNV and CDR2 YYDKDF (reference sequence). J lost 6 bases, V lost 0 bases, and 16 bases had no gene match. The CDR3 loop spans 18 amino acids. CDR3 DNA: TGTGCCACCAGCAGAGATCAACTTCAAGGGGGCCTTTCCGCTGAAGCTTTCTTT. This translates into CATSRDQLQGGLSAEAFF.

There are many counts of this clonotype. DNA of the CDR3: TGTGCCACCAGCATGGAGCGGGCGGTAGGGACTGAAGCTTTCTTT. Its translation: CATSMERAVGTEAFF. This chain links TRBV15 with TRBJ1-1; D gene unclear. The length of the CDR3 is 15 residues. CDR1 and CDR2 from the germline V gene are LNHNV and YYDKDF (reference sequence). Trimming pared 4 bases from V and 5 bases from J, leaving 17 bases between.

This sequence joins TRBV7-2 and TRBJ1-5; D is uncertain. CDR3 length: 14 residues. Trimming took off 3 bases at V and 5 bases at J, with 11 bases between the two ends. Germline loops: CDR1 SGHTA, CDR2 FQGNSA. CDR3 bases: TGTGCCAGCAGCTTTAGAGAACATGATCAGCCCCAGCATTTT. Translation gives CASSFREHDQPQHF.

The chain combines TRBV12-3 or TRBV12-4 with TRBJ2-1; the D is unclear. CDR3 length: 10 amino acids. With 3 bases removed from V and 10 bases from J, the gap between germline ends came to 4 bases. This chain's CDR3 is CASSFREQFF. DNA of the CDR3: TGTGCCAGCAGTTTCCGGGAGCAGTTCTTC.

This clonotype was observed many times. CDR3: CASSWLQGTADTQYF. The CDR3 DNA reads as TGTGCCAGCAGCTGGTTACAGGGAACGGCAGATACGCAGTATTTT. V is TRBV7-9 and J is TRBJ2-3, with D possibly matching TRBD1 (6 bases). The CDR3 loop spans 15 amino acids. Germline CDR1 reads SEHNR; CDR2 reads FQNEAQ (reference sequence). V was pared by 4 bases and J by 4 bases, with 15 bases between.

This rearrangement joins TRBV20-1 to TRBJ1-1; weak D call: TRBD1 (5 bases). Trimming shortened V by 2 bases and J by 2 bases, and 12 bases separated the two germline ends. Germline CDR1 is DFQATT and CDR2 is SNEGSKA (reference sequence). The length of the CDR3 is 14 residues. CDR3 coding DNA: TGCAGTGCTAGAAGGGGTTATGGAAACACTGAAGCTTTCTTT. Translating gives CSARRGYGNTEAFF.

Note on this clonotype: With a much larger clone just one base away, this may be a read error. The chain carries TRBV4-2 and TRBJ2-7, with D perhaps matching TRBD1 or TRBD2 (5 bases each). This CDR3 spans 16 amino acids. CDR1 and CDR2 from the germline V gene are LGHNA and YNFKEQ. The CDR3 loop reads CTSSQEGDSSSYEQYF. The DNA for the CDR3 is TGTACCAGCAGCCAAGAGGGAGACAGTTCATCCTACGAGCAGTACTTC.

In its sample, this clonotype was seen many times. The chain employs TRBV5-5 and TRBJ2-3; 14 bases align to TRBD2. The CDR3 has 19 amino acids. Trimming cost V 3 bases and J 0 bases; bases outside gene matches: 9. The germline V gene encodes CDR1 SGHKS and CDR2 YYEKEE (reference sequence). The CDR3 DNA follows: TGTGCCAGCAGCTGGGTACCGGGACTAGCGGGGGCTAGCACAGATACGCAGTATTTT. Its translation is CASSWVPGLAGASTDTQYF.

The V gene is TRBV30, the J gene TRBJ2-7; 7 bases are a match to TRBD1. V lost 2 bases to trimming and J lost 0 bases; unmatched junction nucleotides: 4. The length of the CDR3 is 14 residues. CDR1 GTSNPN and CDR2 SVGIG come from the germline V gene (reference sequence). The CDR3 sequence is CAWSRDSSSYEQYF. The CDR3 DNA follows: TGTGCCTGGAGTCGGGACAGCAGCTCCTACGAGCAGTACTTC.

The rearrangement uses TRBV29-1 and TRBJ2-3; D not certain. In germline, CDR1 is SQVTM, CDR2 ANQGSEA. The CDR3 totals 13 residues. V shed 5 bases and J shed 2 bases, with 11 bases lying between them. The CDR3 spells CSVYVHLTDTQYF. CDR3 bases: TGCAGCGTTTATGTACACCTCACAGATACGCAGTATTTT.

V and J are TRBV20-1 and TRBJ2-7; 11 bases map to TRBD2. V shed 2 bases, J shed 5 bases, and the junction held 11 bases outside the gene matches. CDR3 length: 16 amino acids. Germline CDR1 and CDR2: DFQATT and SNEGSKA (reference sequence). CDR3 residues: CSARRVTSGIFDEQYF. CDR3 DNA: TGCAGTGCTAGAAGGGTGACTAGCGGGATTTTCGACGAGCAGTACTTC.

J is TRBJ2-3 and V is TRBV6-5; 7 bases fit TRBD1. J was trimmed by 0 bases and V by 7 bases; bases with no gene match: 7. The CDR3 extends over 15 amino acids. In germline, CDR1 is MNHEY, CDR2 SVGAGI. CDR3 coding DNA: TGTGCCAGCACCCAGACAGGGAGTAGCACAGATACGCAGTATTTT. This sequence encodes CASTQTGSSTDTQYF.

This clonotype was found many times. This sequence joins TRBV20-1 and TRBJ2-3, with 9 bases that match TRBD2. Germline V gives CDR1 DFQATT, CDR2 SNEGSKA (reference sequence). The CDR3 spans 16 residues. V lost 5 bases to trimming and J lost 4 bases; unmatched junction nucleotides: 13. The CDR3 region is CSAQTIAGAPADTQYF. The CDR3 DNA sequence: TGCAGTGCTCAAACCATAGCGGGAGCCCCAGCAGATACGCAGTATTTT.

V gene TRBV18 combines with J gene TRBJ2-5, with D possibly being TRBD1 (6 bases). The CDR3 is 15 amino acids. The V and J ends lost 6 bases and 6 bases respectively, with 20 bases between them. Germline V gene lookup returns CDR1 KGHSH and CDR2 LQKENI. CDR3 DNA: TGTGCCAGCTCCTCCCGGTCAGGGGAAAAGAAGACCCAGTACTTC. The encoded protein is CASSSRSGEKKTQYF.

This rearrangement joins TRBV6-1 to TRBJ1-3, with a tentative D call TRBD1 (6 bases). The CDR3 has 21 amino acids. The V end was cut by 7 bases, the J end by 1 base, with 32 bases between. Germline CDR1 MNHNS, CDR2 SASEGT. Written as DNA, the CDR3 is TGTGCCAGCAACAGACAGGTTCTATCTGCCCCCTCCCTCCAGTCTGGAAACACCATATATTTT. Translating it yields CASNRQVLSAPSLQSGNTIYF.

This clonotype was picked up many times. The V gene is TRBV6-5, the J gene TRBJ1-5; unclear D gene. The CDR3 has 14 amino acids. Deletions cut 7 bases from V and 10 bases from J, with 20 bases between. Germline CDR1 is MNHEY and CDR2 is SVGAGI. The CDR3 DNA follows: TGTGCCAGCACCATGGGCCCGGGAACGGGCCCCCAGCATTTT. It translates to CASTMGPGTGPQHF.

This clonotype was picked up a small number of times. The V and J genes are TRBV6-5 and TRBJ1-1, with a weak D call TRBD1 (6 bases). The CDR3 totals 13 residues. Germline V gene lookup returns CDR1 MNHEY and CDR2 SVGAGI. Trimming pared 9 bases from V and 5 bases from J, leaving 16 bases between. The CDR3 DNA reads TGTGCCAGTCACCACTTACAGGGTACTGAAGCTTTCTTT. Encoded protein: CASHHLQGTEAFF.